Listed below are T cell receptor beta chains from one sample, sequenced in a study of shared clonotypes between healthy human individuals. Measured with immunoSEQ multiplex PCR; TCRdb has only the in-frame clones, and not every one. The sample lists about 1.5 million clones, 95% to 99% occurring once. The sequenced sample consisted of naive CD4+ T cells sorted from blood. These receptors were taken from a man aged 30-40 years in good health. CDR3s include the opening cysteine and the closing phenylalanine or tryptophan. D genes are given only for firm matches. Clone size is stated in some rows and not others, as once, few, many or a class when expanded.

clone size,D gene,J gene,V gene,CDR3 protein,CDR3 DNA
-,TRBD2,TRBJ2-1,TRBV7-3,CASSFSRTSEEQFF,TGTGCCAGCAGCTTCTCCCGCACTAGCGAGGAGCAGTTCTTC
-,-,TRBJ1-1,TRBV5-1,CASSPLGTENTEAFF,TGCGCCAGCAGCCCCCTCGGAACAGAGAACACTGAAGCTTTCTTT
-,-,TRBJ2-3,TRBV5-1,CASSLDPGLDTQYF,TGCGCCAGCAGCTTGGATCCAGGGTTAGATACGCAGTATTTT
-,-,TRBJ2-7,TRBV5-1,CASSLVLVGVRGLHEQYF,TGCGCCAGCAGCTTGGTCCTGGTGGGGGTCAGAGGCCTCCACGAGCAGTACTTC
once,TRBD1,TRBJ1-2,TRBV27,CASSSGGGYTF,TGTGCCAGCAGTTCAGGGGGCGGCTACACCTTC
once,-,TRBJ1-1,TRBV20-1,CSASTHGEAFF,TGCAGTGCTTCCACCCACGGGGAGGCTTTCTTT
-,-,TRBJ2-5,TRBV19,CASSISRLQETQYF,TGTGCCAGTAGTATATCCAGGCTTCAAGAGACCCAGTACTTC
-,-,TRBJ2-3,TRBV4-3,CASSQVPHGDTQYF,TGCGCCAGCAGCCAAGTGCCGCACGGGGATACGCAGTATTTT
-,-,TRBJ2-1,TRBV2,CASSSNGDKQFF,TGTGCCAGCAGTTCCAACGGGGACAAGCAGTTCTTC
-,TRBD1,TRBJ2-2,TRBV7-9,CASSRTGGTGELFF,TGTGCCAGCAGCCGGACAGGTGGAACCGGGGAGCTGTTTTTT
-,-,TRBJ2-2,TRBV5-1,CASSLDHRSNTGELFF,TGCGCCAGCAGCTTGGATCACAGAAGTAACACCGGGGAGCTGTTTTTT
-,-,TRBJ1-5,TRBV7-6,CASSLSSWDNHQPQHF,TGTGCCAGCAGCTTAAGTAGCTGGGACAACCATCAGCCCCAGCATTTT
-,-,TRBJ1-4,TRBV7-9,CASSNRVTNEKLFF,TGTGCCAGCAGCAACAGGGTGACTAATGAAAAACTGTTTTTT
-,-,TRBJ2-3,TRBV18,CASSPLGREGTDTQYF,TGTGCCAGCTCACCATTGGGCAGGGAAGGCACAGATACGCAGTATTTT
-,-,TRBJ2-7,TRBV13,CASSYGLYEQYF,TGTGCCAGCAGCTACGGACTCTACGAGCAGTACTTC
-,-,TRBJ2-7,TRBV12-2,CASRSGRLGLAANDPSLRSYEQYF,TGTGCAAGTCGCTCCGGACGGCTGGGACTAGCGGCCAACGATCCATCTCTACGTTCCTACGAGCAGTACTTC
-,TRBD1,TRBJ1-2,TRBV6-1,CASMDREFNYGYTF,TGTGCCAGCATGGACAGGGAGTTTAACTATGGCTACACCTTC
-,TRBD1,TRBJ2-7,TRBV6-1,CASSVRTGSSSYEQYF,TGTGCCAGCAGTGTACGGACAGGGTCAAGCTCCTACGAGCAGTACTTC
-,-,TRBJ2-1,TRBV29-1,CSSGGTNTYNEQFF,TGCAGCTCCGGAGGGACGAATACCTACAATGAGCAGTTCTTC
-,TRBD2,TRBJ2-1,TRBV6-5,CASSYSLAGVVDEQFF,TGTGCCAGCAGTTACTCACTAGCGGGAGTAGTAGATGAGCAGTTCTTC
-,-,TRBJ2-7,TRBV5-4,CASSSPGAEQYF,TGTGCCAGCAGCTCCCCGGGAGCCGAGCAGTACTTC
-,-,TRBJ1-3,TRBV5-1,CASSKQSNSGNTIYF,TGCGCCAGCAGCAAACAGAGCAACTCTGGAAACACCATATATTTT